The TCR beta chain described here comes from a study of OX40 agonist ivuxolimab in advanced cancers. Study background: Enrollees could have had prior anti-PD-1, anti-PD-L1 or anti-CTLA-4 therapy, which around 40% had received.

Points from the study as a whole: Near-lowest levels of clonal expansion characterized partial responders at 0.1-3.0 mg/kg.

The V end lost 5 bases, the J end lost 2 bases, and 6 bases lay between the germline ends. The CDR3 runs to 12 residues. CDR1 MNHEY and CDR2 SVGAGI come from the germline V gene. Turning to this clone: Its antigen is undetermined.

Some clones are missing from TCRdb's copy, which holds only in-frame ones; the method was immunoSEQ multiplex PCR. Of around 65,000 clones listed, approximately 88% are singletons. The rearrangement links TRBV6-5 to TRBJ1-1; D is uncertain. The sample was CD4+ or CD8+ T cells sorted from blood, taken in a trial of the OX40 agonist ivuxolimab. The receptor was isolated from an adult with an advanced solid tumor such as melanoma, head and neck, liver or kidney cancer. The CDR3 DNA reads TGTGCCAGCAGTCGGAGAAACACTGAAGCTTTCTTT. Translated, it gives CASSRRNTEAFF.